Listed here are 22 T cell receptor beta chains from one sample, sequenced in a study of CD8 T cells in Susac syndrome (dated by TCRdb to the late 2010s). Libraries came from the immunoSEQ multiplex PCR assay. RNA was extracted using the RNeasy kit, and about 0.45 to 1 ug of the RNA was reverse transcribed with random hexamers. The public sequencing data were trimmed at Q25 with fastp and processed into clonotypes with MiXCR by TCRdb, which kept only in-frame beta chains. Identical CDR3 protein sequences are pooled into one entry, listed with their most common genes and DNA. This sample gives over 150,000 distinct CDR3 sequences in total; 93% of them show up just once. The top ten clonotypes cover approximately 0.09% of the sample. Sequenced sample: CD4+ T cells from PBMCs. The origin of the receptors is a human donor with multiple sclerosis.

The chain recombines TRBV12-3 or TRBV12-4 with TRBJ2-4; the D is unclear. V was clipped by 4 bases and J by 0 bases, with 10 bases between them. The CDR3 is 15 amino acids. The CDR3 loop is CASSSRLLAKNIQYF. CDR3 bases: TGTGCCAGCAGTTCTCGACTGTTAGCCAAAAACATTCAGTACTTC.

The chain couples TRBV30 to TRBJ1-1; D not resolved. The V end was cut by 8 bases, the J end by 1 base, with 17 bases between. Germline assignment: CDR1 GTSNPN and CDR2 SVGIG (reference sequence). The CDR3 is 14 amino acids. The CDR3, as DNA: TGTGCCCGATCTCGATATGGACGGAACACTGAAGCTTTCTTT. Translation gives CARSRYGRNTEAFF.

The genes are TRBV9 and TRBJ2-5; TRBD2 matches at 12 bases. Losses at the gene ends were 4 bases for V and 2 bases for J; bases not matched to a gene: 6. The CDR3 has 16 amino acids. CDR1 and CDR2 (germline): SGDLS, YYNGEE. The CDR3 spells CASSSPLAGGQETQYF. DNA for the CDR3: TGTGCCAGCAGCTCTCCACTAGCGGGGGGTCAAGAGACCCAGTACTTC.

The chain combines TRBV4-3 with TRBJ1-4, with D unclear. Trimming removed 0 bases at V and 4 bases at J, with 12 bases between. The CDR3 covers 16 residues. The germline CDR1 and CDR2 sequences are LGHNA and YSLEER. The CDR3 bases are TGCGCCAGCAGCCAAGATGCGGGTTCAGTTAATGAAAAACTGTTTTTT. This gives the protein CASSQDAGSVNEKLFF.

The rearrangement links TRBV4-2 to TRBJ2-1, with TRBD2 identical over 10 bases. Per the germline V gene, CDR1 is LGHNA and CDR2 is YNFKEQ. The CDR3 is 15 amino acids. V trimming: 6 bases; J trimming: 6 bases; junction bases outside the gene matches: 8. This chain's CDR3 is CASSSGLAVLNEQFF. The CDR3 nucleotides read TGTGCCAGCAGTAGCGGACTAGCGGTCCTCAATGAGCAGTTCTTC.

The chain couples TRBV6-2 or TRBV6-3 to TRBJ2-3; maybe TRBD2 (5 bases). Trimming took off 2 bases at V and 2 bases at J, with 11 bases between the two ends. Germline V gives CDR1 MNHEY, CDR2 SVGEGT. The CDR3 is made up of 15 amino acids. Here the CDR3 DNA reads TGTGCCAGCAGTTACGGCGTAGCGTTCACAGATACGCAGTATTTT. It encodes CASSYGVAFTDTQYF.

The chain recombines TRBV4-3 with TRBJ2-1, with 8 bases matching TRBD1. This CDR3 contains 16 residues. Germline CDR1 is LGHNA and CDR2 is YSLEER. V was pared by 1 base and J by 7 bases, with 9 bases of the junction left unmatched. For the CDR3, the DNA is TGCGCCAGCAGCCAAGCCTACAGGGGGTACGGGAATGAGCAGTTCTTC. It specifies CASSQAYRGYGNEQFF.

The chain links TRBV7-2 to TRBJ2-5; no reliable D call. CDR3 length: 13 amino acids. Germline CDR1 is SGHTA and CDR2 is FQGNSA. Trimming left V 1 base short and J 2 bases short, with 5 bases between. This CDR3 is CASSLVVQETQYF. The DNA of the CDR3 is TGTGCCAGCAGCTTAGTGGTACAAGAGACCCAGTACTTC.

The gene calls are TRBV3-1 and TRBJ1-1; 10 bases map to TRBD1. The CDR3 runs 13 residues. Germline values: CDR1 LGHDT, CDR2 YNNKEL (reference sequence). Trimming removed 0 bases from V and 10 bases from J; junction bases left unmatched: 2. This chain's CDR3 is CASSQERTGGAFF. The DNA of the CDR3 is TGTGCCAGCAGCCAAGAGAGGACAGGGGGAGCTTTCTTT.

The rearrangement joins TRBV19 to TRBJ1-1, with D tentatively TRBD1 (5 bases). The CDR3 totals 14 residues. Looked up from germline, CDR1 is LNHDA and CDR2 is SQIVND (reference sequence). V lost 3 bases and J 6 bases, leaving 14 bases between the germline ends. CDR3 sequence (DNA): TGTGCCAGTAGTATCGGGATGGGGCCTTCTGAAGCTTTCTTT. Translating it yields CASSIGMGPSEAFF.

This chain joins TRBV12-3 or TRBV12-4 and TRBJ2-2, with D possibly being TRBD1 or TRBD2 (7 bases each). Trimming left V 7 bases short and J 6 bases short, with 18 bases between. CDR3 length: 15 residues. Here the CDR3 reads CASTPRGRGPGELFF. DNA for the CDR3: TGTGCCAGCACCCCCCGTGGGAGGGGGCCCGGGGAGCTGTTTTTT.

V usage is TRBV12-3 or TRBV12-4 and J usage is TRBJ2-2, with 9 bases that match TRBD2. Trimming cost V 8 bases and J 2 bases; bases outside gene matches: 3. The CDR3 runs 14 residues. This CDR3 reads CASGGGVNTGELFF. In DNA form, the CDR3 reads TGTGCCAGCGGCGGGGGGGTTAACACCGGGGAGCTGTTTTTT.

This clonotype was detected once. The gene calls are TRBV5-1 and TRBJ2-7; D not certain. The CDR3 is 15 residues long. From germline, CDR1 is SGHRS and CDR2 YFSETQ. V was pared by 0 bases and J by 1 base, with 11 bases between. The CDR3: CASSLEGPRSYEQYF. In DNA, the CDR3 is TGCGCCAGCAGCTTGGAGGGTCCCAGATCCTACGAGCAGTACTTC.

The chain couples TRBV19 to TRBJ2-5; either TRBD1 or TRBD2 may fit D (5 bases each). The V gene lost 6 bases and the J gene lost 1 base, with 9 bases spanning the gap. CDR3 length: 13 amino acids. Germline V gene lookup returns CDR1 LNHDA and CDR2 SQIVND (reference sequence). CDR3 nucleotides: TGTGCCAGTAGCGGGACCATCCAAGAGACCCAGTACTTC. Amino acids: CASSGTIQETQYF.

A few counts support this clonotype. The chain carries TRBV19 and TRBJ1-2; no firm D call. Germline CDR1 reads LNHDA; CDR2 reads SQIVND (reference sequence). The CDR3 loop spans 11 amino acids. With 6 bases removed from V and 4 bases from J, the gap between germline ends came to 6 bases. CDR3 region: CASSTLYGYTF. The CDR3, as DNA: TGTGCCAGTAGCACCCTCTATGGCTACACCTTC.

CDR3: CATEPANYGYTF. The CDR3 bases are TGTGCCACCGAACCTGCTAACTATGGCTACACCTTC. The chain couples TRBV28 to TRBJ1-2; unclear D gene. CDR3 length equals 12 residues. The germline V gene encodes CDR1 MDHEN and CDR2 SYDVKM. V was trimmed by 10 bases and J by 0 bases, leaving 9 bases between them.

The V call is TRBV27, the J call TRBJ1-2; TRBD1 matches at 11 bases. The CDR3 is made up of 13 amino acids. Germline V gene sequence: CDR1 MNHEY, CDR2 SMNVEV (reference sequence). Trimming at V came to 5 bases and at J to 6 bases, leaving 2 bases not matched to a gene. The CDR3 sequence is CASSRTGGHGYTF. In nucleotides, the CDR3 is TGTGCCAGCAGTCGGACAGGGGGCCATGGCTACACCTTC.

The chain carries TRBV12-3 or TRBV12-4 and TRBJ2-3, with D perhaps TRBD2 (5 bases). This CDR3 is built from 13 residues. With 6 bases removed from V and 1 base from J, the gap between germline ends came to 8 bases. CDR3 DNA sequence: TGTGCCAGCAGGCCCGGGGGCACAGATACGCAGTATTTT. It translates to CASRPGGTDTQYF.

The rearrangement joins TRBV18 to TRBJ1-3; D not certain. CDR3 length: 16 amino acids. Trimming pared 2 bases from V and 0 bases from J, leaving 11 bases between. Per germline, CDR1 KGHSH and CDR2 LQKENI. The CDR3 protein is CASSPWETVSGNTIYF. For the CDR3, the DNA is TGTGCCAGCTCACCATGGGAGACGGTCTCTGGAAACACCATATATTTT.

The J gene is TRBJ2-3, the V gene TRBV4-1; 12 bases are a match to TRBD2. J was trimmed by 8 bases and V by 3 bases; bases with no gene match: 9. CDR1 is MGHRA, CDR2 YSYEKL, per germline. There are 16 residues in the CDR3. The CDR3 region is CASSQTTSGGGGTQYF. The CDR3 coding sequence is TGCGCCAGCAGCCAGACGACTAGCGGGGGAGGTGGTACGCAGTATTTT.

V and J are TRBV6-5 and TRBJ1-2; D is unresolved. V was pared by 0 bases and J by 3 bases, with 8 bases between. This CDR3 is 14 amino acids long. Germline CDR1 is MNHEY and CDR2 is SVGAGI. The CDR3 sequence is CASSYSRRDYGYTF. Written as DNA, the CDR3 is TGTGCCAGCAGTTACTCGAGGAGGGACTATGGCTACACCTTC.

The genes are TRBV6-2 or TRBV6-3 and TRBJ2-5; 9 positions agree with TRBD2. Germline trimming cut 6 bases from V and 3 bases from J; bases unmatched to any gene: 5. The CDR3 sequence is 14 residues long. The germline V gene encodes CDR1 MNHEY and CDR2 SVGEGT. In nucleotides, the CDR3 is TGTGCCAGCAGCTTGATAGCGGGGGAAGAGACCCAGTACTTC. Residues: CASSLIAGEETQYF.